Listed below are T cell receptor beta chains from one sample, sequenced in a study of CD8 T cells in Susac syndrome. One entry per CDR3 protein, called by TCRdb with MiXCR from the immunoSEQ multiplex PCR reads. Of 210,000 or so distinct CDR3 sequences in the sample, 94% were seen once. Sequences were obtained from CD4+ T cells from PBMCs. These TCRs come from a human donor with Susac syndrome. Each CDR3 is given with its conserved first and last residue. The D gene is left open where the match is weak.

d_gene: TRBD1
v_gene: TRBV5-1
CDR3aa: CASSAGDRGHGYTF

d_gene: .
v_gene: TRBV5-6
CDR3aa: CASSLDTAYGYTF

d_gene: .
v_gene: TRBV5-1
CDR3aa: CASSFSTTGLTGNYGYTF

d_gene: TRBD2
v_gene: TRBV2
CDR3aa: CASSEGLAGETQYF

d_gene: TRBD1
v_gene: TRBV20-1
CDR3aa: CSANQGAGYEKLFF

d_gene: .
v_gene: TRBV19
CDR3aa: CASSRTAHYGYTF

d_gene: .
v_gene: TRBV10-3
CDR3aa: CAISELAGNYGYTF

d_gene: TRBD1
v_gene: TRBV30
CDR3aa: CAWSVLDREQPQHF

d_gene: TRBD2
v_gene: TRBV15
CDR3aa: CATSRDMSGGRAYEQYF

d_gene: .
v_gene: TRBV2
CDR3aa: CASRTLDYEQYF

d_gene: .
v_gene: TRBV10-3
CDR3aa: CAISWGRGNTEAFF

d_gene: .
v_gene: TRBV29-1
CDR3aa: CSVSEVRVLGENTEAFF

d_gene: TRBD1
v_gene: TRBV5-4
CDR3aa: CASSYTLGTENIQYF

d_gene: .
v_gene: TRBV29-1
CDR3aa: CSVTEGGSNQPQHF

d_gene: .
v_gene: TRBV7-2
CDR3aa: CASSLDWGAGAFF

d_gene: .
v_gene: TRBV15
CDR3aa: CATSRDRQTRTEAFF